Listed below are T cell receptor beta chains from one sample, sequenced in a study of cytomegalovirus exposure and HLA in healthy donors. Profiled with immunoSEQ multiplex PCR; TCRdb holds only in-frame clones, not every one. The sample has approximately 140,000 clones, roughly four fifths seen once. Sequencing used PBMCs. Receptors originate from a middle-aged woman in good health and CMV-seronegative. CDR3s include the opening cysteine and the closing phenylalanine or tryptophan. Fields, in order: V gene, clone size, CDR3 length, J gene, CDR3 protein. Clone size is given for some rows only: seen once, a few or many times, or a class if the clone is expanded.

>TRBV5-1|once|15|TRBJ1-4
CASSATGGPGEKLFF
>TRBV28|-|17|TRBJ2-5
CASKTSGRSPSQETQYF
>TRBV5-4|-|16|TRBJ1-2
CASSLDGGRENYGYTF
>TRBV11-1|-|16|TRBJ2-7
CASSLGFSGTPYEQYF
>TRBV28|-|13|TRBJ1-1
CALARRGSTEAFF
>TRBV7-2|few|15|TRBJ2-7
CASSQARGHMYEQYF
>TRBV29-1|-|13|TRBJ2-5
CSVGSGEQETQYF
>TRBV5-1|-|14|TRBJ2-3
CASRTGVSTDTQYF
>TRBV5-1|-|14|TRBJ2-7
CASSLDGGSYEQYF
>TRBV7-7|-|14|TRBJ2-5
CASSLTTIQETQYF
>TRBV2|once|14|TRBJ1-1
CASGGRTFNTEAFF
>TRBV5-6|few|14|TRBJ1-2
CASSLAGTRHGYTF
>TRBV19|-|17|TRBJ1-2
CASIRQTGTASNYGYTF
>TRBV5-5|-|14|TRBJ2-7
CASSPVSGTYEQYF
>TRBV28|-|10|TRBJ1-3
CASSGNTIYF
>TRBV19|-|15|TRBJ1-6
CASTITGQVNSPLHF
>TRBV9|-|16|TRBJ2-2
CASSVNRGLRVGELFF
>TRBV4-2|-|17|TRBJ1-5
CASSQAGQGAGNQPQHF
>TRBV7-9|-|12|TRBJ1-4
CASSPQDEKLFF
>TRBV27|once|14|TRBJ2-7
CASSLLGGRYEQYF
>TRBV28|once|14|TRBJ1-5
CASGMAGGNQPQHF
>TRBV10-1|-|17|TRBJ1-5
CASSPLLGGENNQPQHF
>TRBV4-3|-|13|TRBJ1-2
CASSQQTSYGYTF
>TRBV5-1|-|15|TRBJ2-7
CASSVTGDSSYEQYF
>TRBV28|-|18|TRBJ1-1
CASSLDLATGFWNTEAFF
>TRBV5-1|-|14|TRBJ2-1
CASWVAGVSNEQFF
>TRBV2|-|14|TRBJ1-2
CASSDSGRGVGYTF
>TRBV7-8|-|15|-
CASSLGPTLSYEQYF
>TRBV28|-|12|TRBJ2-7
CASRPDGYEQYF
>TRBV5-1|few|17|TRBJ2-3
CASSLRTSGSSTDTQYF
>TRBV7-9|-|18|TRBJ2-3
CSSSFMIGGRGRTDTQYF
>TRBV28|-|17|TRBJ1-2
CASKPGTGGPFSYGYTF